The 10 T cell receptor beta chains below all came from one sample that was sequenced in a study of T cell changes during pregnancy in multiple sclerosis. Data came from immunoSEQ multiplex PCR; TCRdb stores just in-frame clones and leaves some out. The table has about 85,000 clones, about 89% seen once. Sample: peripheral blood, taken in the first trimester of pregnancy. These receptors were obtained from a female donor with multiple sclerosis, enrolled in a pregnancy study.

The chain is built from TRBV20-1 and TRBJ1-1; D is uncertain. Trimming took 3 bases from V and 10 from J, leaving 12 bases between them. The CDR3 runs to 11 residues. Germline assignment: CDR1 DFQATT and CDR2 SNEGSKA (reference sequence). The CDR3 loop reads CSARIGDRAFF. CDR3 in DNA: TGCAGTGCTAGGATCGGGGATAGAGCTTTCTTT.

V and J are TRBV2 and TRBJ1-1; 10 bases are a match to TRBD1. The CDR3 runs to 15 residues. CDR1 SNHLY and CDR2 FYNNEI come from the germline V gene. V lost 5 bases to trimming and J lost 2 bases; unmatched junction nucleotides: 5. The CDR3 region is CASSRQGALNTEAFF. The CDR3 bases are TGTGCCAGCAGTCGACAGGGGGCGCTTAACACTGAAGCTTTCTTT. Full variable domain (rest looked up from reference TRBV2 and TRBJ1-1): EPEVTQTPSHQVTQMGQEVILRCVPISNHLYFYWYRQILGQKVEFLVSFYNNEISEKSEIFDDQFSVERPDGSNFTLKIRSTKLEDSAMYFCASSRQGALNTEAFFGQGTRLTVV.

This clone was seen just once. One end of the junction fails to match germline, which may point to a read error. The chain employs TRBV28 and TRBJ1-1; no clear D gene. This CDR3 region has 12 residues. Germline V lookup: CDR1 MDHEN, CDR2 SYDVKM. CDR3 nucleotides: TGTGCCAACAGTTCAGGTGACACTGAAGCTTTCTTT. It codes for CANSSGDTEAFF.

V and J are TRBV5-1 and TRBJ1-2, with TRBD1 as a possible D gene (5 bases). Per the germline V gene, CDR1 is SGHRS and CDR2 is YFSETQ. This CDR3 has 14 residues. Trimming removed 0 bases from V and 4 bases from J, with 10 bases in between. The CDR3 loop reads CASSLGQNSYGYTF. The CDR3 nucleotides are TGCGCCAGCAGCTTGGGACAGAACTCCTATGGCTACACCTTC.

The chain couples TRBV23-1 to TRBJ2-5; TRBD1 matches 7 bases. TRBV23-1 is an ORF, with its function uncertain. The CDR3 consists of 14 residues. Trimming cost V 2 bases and J 2 bases; bases outside gene matches: 2. CDR3 in DNA: TGCGCCAGCAGTCAACCGGACAGGCAAGAGACCCAGTACTTC. Translated, it gives CASSQPDRQETQYF.

The chain uses TRBV30 and TRBJ2-2, with D perhaps matching TRBD2 (5 bases). V shed 6 bases and J shed 0 bases, with 11 bases lying between them. The CDR3 covers 14 residues. Germline V gives CDR1 GTSNPN, CDR2 SVGIG (reference sequence). The CDR3 DNA reads as TGTGCCTGTCTTCGGCGGGCGAACACCGGGGAGCTGTTTTTT. Amino acid sequence: CACLRRANTGELFF.

This chain joins TRBV5-3 and TRBJ1-1, with D possibly matching TRBD1 (5 bases). TRBV5-3 falls under the ORF class, with uncertain function. The length of the CDR3 is 13 residues. The ends were cut back, 0 bases at V and 11 bases at J, with 14 bases in the middle. CDR3 protein: CARSLAAGGRAFF. CDR3 coding DNA: TGTGCCAGAAGCTTGGCCGCCGGGGGTAGGGCTTTCTTT.

The genes are TRBV14 and TRBJ2-5; 9 bases line up with TRBD2. Germline-derived CDR1 and CDR2 are SGHDN and FVKESK. V shed 1 base and J 4 bases; nucleotides not matched to a gene: 1. The CDR3 contains 14 residues. DNA for the CDR3: TGTGCCAGCAGCCAAGTGCGGGGGGGAGAGACCCAGTACTTC. This sequence encodes CASSQVRGGETQYF.

The rearrangement joins TRBV19 to TRBJ1-3, with 8 bases matching TRBD1. Germline CDR1 is LNHDA and CDR2 is SQIVND (reference sequence). The CDR3 has 19 residues. J gave up 1 base and V 3 bases, and 14 bases lay outside the gene matches. CDR3 amino acids: CASSIVRGLRDSSGNTIYF. The CDR3 DNA sequence: TGTGCCAGTAGTATTGTCAGGGGGCTTCGAGATTCGTCTGGAAACACCATATATTTT.

The gene calls are TRBV6-6 and TRBJ1-1; D is unresolved. The CDR3 consists of 11 residues. Trimming pared 6 bases from V and 5 bases from J, leaving 7 bases between. CDR1 MNHNY and CDR2 SVGAGI come from the germline V gene (reference sequence). In DNA, the CDR3 is TGTGCCAGCAGCCGTATGACTGAAGCTTTCTTT. Translating gives CASSRMTEAFF.